A single sample gave rise to the 24 T cell receptor beta chains below, sequenced in a study of blood T cells in healthy people across ages. Sample-barcoded 5' priming and a J-beta primer mix drove a second PCR of 7 to 11 cycles. A single record per CDR3 protein comes from TCRdb applying MiXCR to the 5' RACE reads. This table has over 700,000 distinct CDR3 sequences, about 48% appearing once. The sample comprised blood. These receptors all come from a man older than 75 in good health.

The chain recombines TRBV28 with TRBJ2-7; 12 bases line up with TRBD2. There are 18 residues in the CDR3. Unmatched junction bases numbered 9, after V lost 3 bases and J lost 0 bases. Looked up from germline, CDR1 is MDHEN and CDR2 is SYDVKM. This CDR3 is CASSFLGLAGRGSYEQYF. The CDR3 nucleotides are TGTGCCAGCAGTTTTCTGGGACTAGCGGGCCGGGGCTCCTACGAGCAGTACTTC.

V and J are TRBV24-1 and TRBJ1-2, with 9 bases that match TRBD1. The germline V gene encodes CDR1 KGHDR and CDR2 SFDVKD. V was clipped by 7 bases and J by 4 bases; unmatched bases: 6. This CDR3 has 14 amino acids. DNA of the CDR3: TGTGCCACCAGCGCGGGACAGGGCTCCTATGGCTACACCTTC. Translated: CATSAGQGSYGYTF.

In nucleotides, the CDR3 is TGTGCCAGCAGCGTACTAACAGGGACCGGGGAGCAGTACTTC. Protein: CASSVLTGTGEQYF. The genes are TRBV9 and TRBJ2-4; tentatively, D is TRBD1 (6 bases). Trimming left V 1 base short and J 13 bases short, with 18 bases between. CDR1 and CDR2 (germline): SGDLS, YYNGEE. The CDR3 totals 14 residues.

The chain links TRBV3-1 to TRBJ2-7, with 9 nucleotides matching TRBD2. V gave up 5 bases and J gave up 7 bases; unmatched junction bases: 9. CDR3 length: 14 amino acids. CDR1 and CDR2 from the germline V gene are LGHDT and YNNKEL (reference sequence). As DNA, the CDR3 is TGTGCCAGCAGCTCGATAGCGGGGGTTAATGAGCAGTACTTC. This translates into CASSSIAGVNEQYF.

The chain couples TRBV3-1 to TRBJ1-2; TRBD1 matches at 8 bases. CDR1 is LGHDT and CDR2 is YNNKEL in the germline V gene (reference sequence). The V gene end was trimmed by 0 bases and the J gene end by 6 bases; junction bases not matched to a gene: 6. The CDR3 covers 15 residues. The CDR3 protein is CASSQDQGARDGYTF. As DNA, the CDR3 is TGTGCCAGCAGCCAAGACCAGGGGGCGCGGGATGGCTACACCTTC.

The chain recombines TRBV3-1 with TRBJ2-5, with a weak D call TRBD1 (5 bases). Trimming pared 3 bases from V and 2 bases from J, leaving 10 bases between. Germline V CDR1 and CDR2: LGHDT, YNNKEL (reference sequence). The CDR3 spans 14 residues. The CDR3 sequence is CASSQAGWQETQYF. CDR3 coding DNA: TGTGCCAGCAGCCAGGCAGGGTGGCAAGAGACCCAGTACTTC.

The chain links TRBV13 to TRBJ2-5; TRBD1 is a possible D gene (6 bases). The CDR3 has 14 amino acids. Trimming cost V 5 bases and J 4 bases, with 14 bases left between them. Germline CDR1 and CDR2: PRHDT and FYEKMQ (reference sequence). The CDR3 reads CASSTYRDRETQYF. DNA for the CDR3: TGTGCCAGCAGCACTTACAGGGATCGAGAGACCCAGTACTTC.

The chain is built from TRBV6-4 and TRBJ1-2; perhaps TRBD1 as D (6 bases). There are 15 residues in the CDR3. V lost 2 bases and J 4 bases, leaving 14 bases between the germline ends. Germline V gene sequence: CDR1 MRHNA, CDR2 SNTAGT. The CDR3 DNA reads TGTGCCAGCAGTGACGACAGGCAGGGTCCCTATGGCTACACCTTC. Its protein product is CASSDDRQGPYGYTF.

The chain couples TRBV2 to TRBJ2-3; possibly TRBD1 for D (7 bases). This CDR3 contains 12 residues. V shed 7 bases and J shed 8 bases, with 13 bases lying between them. CDR1 SNHLY and CDR2 FYNNEI come from the germline V gene. The DNA for the CDR3 is TGTGCCAGCAAGGATCAGGGGGGTACGCAGTATTTT. It is translated as CASKDQGGTQYF. Combining the CDR3 with reference TRBV2 and TRBJ2-3 gives the whole variable domain EPEVTQTPSHQVTQMGQEVILRCVPISNHLYFYWYRQILGQKVEFLVSFYNNEISEKSEIFDDQFSVERPDGSNFTLKIRSTKLEDSAMYFCASKDQGGTQYFGPGTRLTVL.

The chain has TRBV6-1 and TRBJ2-3; no clear D. Germline-derived CDR1 and CDR2 are MNHNS and SASEGT. The V end lost 10 bases, the J end lost 14 bases, and 19 bases lay between the germline ends. The CDR3 sequence is 11 residues long. The CDR3 sequence: CATVPGTYAYF. DNA of the CDR3: TGTGCCACCGTCCCTGGAACATACGCGTATTTT.

The chain employs TRBV5-1 and TRBJ2-5; a weak D match, TRBD2 (6 bases). Trimming stripped 4 bases from V and 11 bases from J, with 24 bases between. Germline V gives CDR1 SGHRS, CDR2 YFSETQ. The CDR3 contains 15 residues. CDR3 DNA sequence: TGCGCCAGCAGCATGGGGGGACTGCCCGGCAATGAGCAGTACTTC. This codes for CASSMGGLPGNEQYF. The full variable domain, rest sourced from reference TRBV5-1 and TRBJ2-5, is KAGVTQTPRYLIKTRGQQVTLSCSPISGHRSVSWYQQTPGQGLQFLFEYFSETQRNKGNFPGRFSGRQFSNSRSEMNVSTLELGDSALYLCASSMGGLPGNEQYFGPGTRLLVL.

V gene TRBV29-1 combines with J gene TRBJ2-7; 7 bases are a match to TRBD2. The CDR3 runs 13 residues. The germline V gene encodes CDR1 SQVTM and CDR2 ANQGSEA. CDR3 amino acids: CSSPGLYYNEQYF. As DNA, the CDR3 is TGCAGTTCCCCGGGACTATATTACAATGAGCAGTACTTC.

V gene TRBV20-1 combines with J gene TRBJ2-1; TRBD1 agrees at 12 bases. Germline lookup yields CDR1 DFQATT and CDR2 SNEGSKA (reference sequence). CDR3 size: 16 residues. Unmatched junction bases numbered 10, after V lost 2 bases and J lost 8 bases. The CDR3 coding sequence is TGCAGTGCTAGATCCCTCTTGGGACAGGGGGCGCATGAGCAGTTCTTC. Encoded protein: CSARSLLGQGAHEQFF.

The chain recombines TRBV7-9 with TRBJ2-1; D might be TRBD2 (6 bases). Germline values: CDR1 SEHNR, CDR2 FQNEAQ (reference sequence). The CDR3 runs to 19 residues. With 4 bases removed from V and 10 bases from J, the gap between germline ends came to 32 bases. The CDR3 DNA follows: TGTGCCAGCAGCTCCATAGAGACCATTAGCGGTTATCCCAGAGGGGAGCAGTTCTTC. This encodes CASSSIETISGYPRGEQFF.

The V gene is TRBV9, the J gene TRBJ2-5; maybe TRBD2 (6 bases). CDR1 SGDLS and CDR2 YYNGEE come from the germline V gene. CDR3 length equals 14 residues. Trimming took 0 bases from V and 10 from J, leaving 16 bases between them. This CDR3 reads CASSVGGGDDGQYF. DNA of the CDR3: TGTGCCAGCAGCGTAGGAGGAGGGGATGATGGCCAGTACTTC.

The CDR3 coding sequence is TGTGCCAGCAGCTTAGTTATGGGATACGCGTATTTT. Translated, it gives CASSLVMGYAYF. The genes are TRBV7-9 and TRBJ2-3; D not certain. Trimming cost V 1 base and J 14 bases, with 13 bases left between them. The CDR3 consists of 12 residues. Germline V CDR1 and CDR2: SEHNR, FQNEAQ (reference sequence).

This clonotype has just a few counts. The chain links TRBV4-2 to TRBJ2-1; possible D gene TRBD2, 5 bases. V shed 0 bases and J shed 0 bases, with 6 bases lying between them. CDR3 length equals 15 residues. CDR1 is LGHNA, CDR2 YNFKEQ, per germline. CDR3 region: CASSQEGSSYNEQFF. CDR3 coding DNA: TGTGCCAGCAGCCAAGAGGGGAGCTCCTACAATGAGCAGTTCTTC.

CDR3 sequence: CASSHGTSGIYEQYF. CDR3 bases: TGTGCCAGCAGCCATGGGACTAGCGGCATTTACGAGCAGTACTTC. V and J are TRBV3-1 and TRBJ2-7, with TRBD2 identical over 11 bases. The germline V gene encodes CDR1 LGHDT and CDR2 YNNKEL (reference sequence). CDR3 length: 15 residues. V lost 3 bases, J lost 4 bases, and 5 bases stayed unmatched.

This clonotype was found a few times. The gene calls are TRBV12-3 or TRBV12-4 and TRBJ2-1; D remains unclear. The CDR3 runs 13 residues. V lost 3 bases and J lost 6, with 9 bases in between. For the CDR3, the DNA is TGTGCCAGCAGTTTTGATGTCCGCAATGAGCAGTTCTTC. This translates into CASSFDVRNEQFF.

The chain couples TRBV5-1 to TRBJ1-4; D might be TRBD1 (6 bases). Germline V CDR1 and CDR2: SGHRS, YFSETQ. The CDR3 contains 14 residues. Trimming removed 1 base at V and 8 bases at J, with 12 bases between. CDR3 nucleotide sequence: TGCGCCAGCAGCTTGCAGGGGATGGGCGAAAAACTGTTTTTT. Translation gives CASSLQGMGEKLFF.

This clonotype is a singleton in its sample. The chain has TRBV29-1 and TRBJ2-7; TRBD2 agrees at 8 bases. This CDR3 is built from 14 residues. V gave up 4 bases and J gave up 5 bases; unmatched junction bases: 10. Germline CDR1 and CDR2: SQVTM and ANQGSEA. The CDR3 spells CSVAQRAGVHEQYF. The CDR3 DNA reads as TGCAGCGTTGCACAGCGAGCGGGAGTCCACGAGCAGTACTTC.

The V call is TRBV11-2, the J call TRBJ2-1; D unresolved. Germline V gene sequence: CDR1 SGHAT, CDR2 FQNNGV. The CDR3 is made up of 16 amino acids. The V end was cut by 5 bases, the J end by 10 bases, with 24 bases between. The CDR3 protein is CASSLHPRSPAGEQFF. The CDR3, as DNA: TGTGCCAGCAGCCTGCACCCCCGGAGTCCGGCTGGGGAGCAGTTCTTC.

The chain carries TRBV11-2 and TRBJ2-7; TRBD1 matches 8 bases. CDR1 and CDR2 (germline): SGHAT, FQNNGV. This CDR3 is built from 18 residues. V was pared by 4 bases and J by 4 bases, with 18 bases of the junction left unmatched. CDR3 DNA: TGTGCCAGCAGCTCACACCCGACCTTTAGGACAGGGCGGTACGAGCAGTACTTC. It is translated as CASSSHPTFRTGRYEQYF.

The chain carries TRBV7-8 and TRBJ1-1; D perhaps matches TRBD1 (6 bases). With 5 bases removed from V and 1 base from J, the gap between germline ends came to 14 bases. The CDR3 has 15 residues. CDR1 is SGHVS and CDR2 is FQNEAQ in the germline V gene. The CDR3 region has the DNA TGTGCCAGCAGCGTTACAGGGAATAAGAACACTGAAGCTTTCTTT. This sequence encodes CASSVTGNKNTEAFF. Drawing the rest from reference TRBV7-8 and TRBJ1-1, the complete variable domain is GAGVSQSPRYKVAKRGQDVALRCDPISGHVSLFWYQQALGQGPEFLTYFQNEAQLDKSGLPSDRFFAERPEGSVSTLKIQRTQQEDSAVYLCASSVTGNKNTEAFFGQGTRLTVV.